This entry lists 8 T cell receptor beta chains sequenced from one sample in a study of blood T cells in healthy people across ages. Next came a second PCR, run for about 7 to 12 cycles, which used a sample-barcoded 5' primer along with a J-beta primer mix. One entry per CDR3 protein results from TCRdb running MiXCR on the 5' RACE reads. The sample has some 320,000 distinct CDR3 sequences, roughly 27% seen once. Sample: blood. The receptors come from a woman in her 70s in good health.

This clonotype has only a few counts. V gene TRBV7-2 combines with J gene TRBJ2-4; a possible D gene is TRBD2 (5 bases). CDR3 length: 13 residues. From germline, CDR1 is SGHTA and CDR2 FQGNSA. Trimming shortened V by 5 bases and J by 3 bases, and 8 bases separated the two germline ends. The DNA of the CDR3 is TGTGCCAGCAGCCCTCGGGGCAAAAACATTCAGTACTTC. Amino acids: CASSPRGKNIQYF.

This clonotype has a handful of counts. The chain has TRBV10-3 and TRBJ1-2; D is perhaps TRBD1 (5 bases). The CDR3 extends over 11 amino acids. Trimming pared 11 bases from V and 7 bases from J, leaving 14 bases between. Per germline, CDR1 ENHRY and CDR2 SYGVKD. The CDR3 protein is CAHGPGPGYTF. The CDR3 DNA is TGTGCCCATGGGCCAGGGCCTGGCTACACCTTC.

This chain joins TRBV28 and TRBJ1-3, with D possibly TRBD1 on 6 matching bases. Germline loops: CDR1 MDHEN, CDR2 SYDVKM. CDR3 size: 14 residues. Trimming took off 3 bases at V and 3 bases at J, with 9 bases between the two ends. In DNA, the CDR3 is TGTGCCAGCAGTTTCAGGGGCGGTGGAAACACCATATATTTT. Residues: CASSFRGGGNTIYF. The whole variable domain, filled in from reference TRBV28 and TRBJ1-3, reads DVKVTQSSRYLVKRTGEKVFLECVQDMDHENMFWYRQDPGLGLRLIYFSYDVKMKEKGDIPEGYSVSREKKERFSLILESASTNQTSMYLCASSFRGGGNTIYFGEGSWLTVV.

The chain recombines TRBV11-2 with TRBJ1-4; D unresolved. The length of the CDR3 is 15 residues. V shed 1 base and J shed 3 bases, with 9 bases lying between them. In germline, CDR1 is SGHAT, CDR2 FQNNGV. The CDR3 sequence is CASSLAGSPNEKLFF. The DNA for the CDR3 is TGTGCCAGCAGCTTAGCCGGCAGCCCTAATGAAAAACTGTTTTTT.

The V call is TRBV20-1, the J call TRBJ1-1; D is ambiguous. The germline V and J ends were trimmed by 5 bases and 4 bases, with 14 bases remaining between them. This CDR3 is built from 13 residues. The germline gives CDR1 DFQATT, CDR2 SNEGSKA (reference sequence). The CDR3 DNA sequence: TGCAGTGCTTTACCGGGCCCGAGCACTGAAGCTTTCTTT. Amino acids: CSALPGPSTEAFF.

V and J are TRBV5-1 and TRBJ2-6; D gene unclear. This CDR3 is 14 amino acids long. Trimming took 7 bases from V and 2 from J, leaving 10 bases between them. Germline values: CDR1 SGHRS, CDR2 YFSETQ. DNA for the CDR3: TGCGCCAGCGAGGAAGGGACTGGGGCCAACGTCCTGACTTTC. It codes for CASEEGTGANVLTF.

This clonotype was detected a few times. This rearrangement joins TRBV4-3 to TRBJ2-4; D call uncertain. The germline V gene encodes CDR1 LGHNA and CDR2 YSLEER. V shed 0 bases and J shed 8 bases, with 14 bases lying between them. This CDR3 is built from 15 residues. CDR3 sequence reads: CASSQDQASGDIQYF. In nucleotides, the CDR3 is TGCGCCAGCAGCCAAGATCAGGCTTCCGGAGACATTCAGTACTTC.

V and J are TRBV7-9 and TRBJ2-7; D gene uncertain. The J call may be wrong; the DNA end is better matched by TRBJ2-1. The CDR3 is 13 residues long. Germline V gene lookup returns CDR1 SEHNR and CDR2 FQNEAQ (reference sequence). The CDR3 is CASSSASSSEQFF. In DNA, the CDR3 is TGTGCCAGCAGCTCTGCCAGCTCGAGCGAGCAGTTCTTC.